The TCR beta chain under discussion was sequenced for a study of blood T cell repertoires in COVID-19. Across the study: Acute and convalescent COVID-19 samples came from the United States, Italy and Spain. From T cells, B-cell-depleted T cells, or PBMCs came the material, which was cDNA or gDNA.

V lost 3 bases and J 6 bases, leaving 9 bases between the germline ends. The CDR3 totals 14 residues. CDR1 is MDHEN and CDR2 is SYDVKM in the germline V gene. Original processing notes: Amplification with reference gene primers provided the estimates of nucleated cell counts. Profiled with immunoSEQ multiplex PCR; TCRdb holds only in-frame clones, not every one. V and J calls and clone size are copied from that table; D and trimming were computed from the DNA. Of 150,000 to 200,000 clones in the sample, around 80% were seen once. J is TRBJ1-6 and V is TRBV28; unclear D gene. The TCR was taken from a woman aged 80 or over with active or convalescent COVID-19. The source material was peripheral blood. CDR3 sequence: CASSFGQPNSPLHF. The CDR3 DNA follows: TGTGCCAGCAGTTTTGGGCAGCCTAATTCACCCCTCCACTTT.